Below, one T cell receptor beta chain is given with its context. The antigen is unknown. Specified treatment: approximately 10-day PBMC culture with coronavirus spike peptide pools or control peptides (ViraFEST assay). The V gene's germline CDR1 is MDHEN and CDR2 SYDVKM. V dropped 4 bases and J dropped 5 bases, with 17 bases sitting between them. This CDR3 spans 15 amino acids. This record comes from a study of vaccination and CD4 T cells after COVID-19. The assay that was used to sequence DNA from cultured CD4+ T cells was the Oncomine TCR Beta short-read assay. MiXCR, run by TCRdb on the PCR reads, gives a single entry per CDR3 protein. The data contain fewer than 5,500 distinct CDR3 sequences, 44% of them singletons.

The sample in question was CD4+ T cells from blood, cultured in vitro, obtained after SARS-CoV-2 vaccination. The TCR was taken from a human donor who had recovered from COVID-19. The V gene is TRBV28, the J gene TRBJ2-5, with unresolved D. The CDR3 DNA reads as TGTGCCAGCAGTTCACCGCCCCCCCTGAGGGAGACCCAGTACTTC. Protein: CASSSPPPLRETQYF.